The rows below give T cell receptor beta chains drawn from one sample of a study of shared clonotypes between healthy human individuals. Method: immunoSEQ multiplex PCR; TCRdb's copy keeps in-frame clones and lacks some. The sample records just over 2,000,000 clones, roughly 96% being singletons. The sample was naive CD4+ T cells sorted from blood. The origin of the receptors is a man between 18 and 35 years old in good health. CDR3s leave out the opening cysteine and the closing phenylalanine or tryptophan.

cdr3_aa: ASSRTSTDTQY
j_call: TRBJ2-3
v_call: TRBV9

cdr3_aa: AWSGTGYGYT
j_call: TRBJ1-2
v_call: TRBV30

cdr3_aa: ASSIETSTYEQY
j_call: TRBJ2-7
v_call: TRBV19

cdr3_aa: ASRAAGSSYEQY
j_call: TRBJ2-7
v_call: TRBV19

cdr3_aa: ASSYGTRARGELF
j_call: TRBJ2-2
v_call: TRBV6-6

cdr3_aa: ASSERIGVQSPLH
j_call: TRBJ1-6
v_call: TRBV6-1

cdr3_aa: ASSAGQGAFYEQY
j_call: TRBJ2-7
v_call: TRBV9

cdr3_aa: AWSLTGPQGSPLH
j_call: TRBJ1-6
v_call: TRBV30

cdr3_aa: ASKSGTGNSPLH
j_call: TRBJ1-6
v_call: TRBV28

cdr3_aa: AWSGSRVVSGFGSPLH
j_call: TRBJ1-6
v_call: TRBV30

cdr3_aa: ASRVTGTLLYEQY
j_call: TRBJ2-7
v_call: TRBV6-5

cdr3_aa: ASSLSGGVGNEQF
j_call: TRBJ2-1
v_call: TRBV7-3

cdr3_aa: ASSPPGRTEAF
j_call: TRBJ1-1
v_call: TRBV18

cdr3_aa: ASSVADSGKGNTGELF
j_call: TRBJ2-2
v_call: TRBV9

cdr3_aa: ASSRQTSGDYEQY
j_call: TRBJ2-7
v_call: TRBV6-5

cdr3_aa: ASSYSIQEGNYGYT
j_call: TRBJ1-2
v_call: TRBV6-5

cdr3_aa: ASSPGQGRIAEAF
j_call: TRBJ1-1
v_call: TRBV6-6

cdr3_aa: AWRLTGSNSPLH
j_call: TRBJ1-6
v_call: TRBV19

cdr3_aa: ASRGWDSPLH
j_call: TRBJ1-6
v_call: TRBV2

cdr3_aa: ASSLDTGLGLYEQY
j_call: TRBJ2-7
v_call: TRBV11-2

cdr3_aa: ASSLDTNQPQH
j_call: TRBJ1-5
v_call: TRBV5-8

cdr3_aa: AISESRLAVQETQY
j_call: TRBJ2-5
v_call: TRBV10-3

cdr3_aa: ASSGRAHGTDTQY
j_call: TRBJ2-3
v_call: TRBV9

cdr3_aa: ASSQGFGNQPQH
j_call: TRBJ1-5
v_call: TRBV7-2

cdr3_aa: ASSLGRLQDTQY
j_call: TRBJ2-3
v_call: TRBV7-9

cdr3_aa: ARSKVPLLQETQY
j_call: TRBJ2-5
v_call: TRBV5-3

cdr3_aa: ASSLGTGSSPLH
j_call: TRBJ1-6
v_call: TRBV5-1

cdr3_aa: ASSPSPLIYEQY
j_call: TRBJ2-7
v_call: TRBV7-2

cdr3_aa: ASSLTWRGGRETQY
j_call: TRBJ2-5
v_call: TRBV28

cdr3_aa: ASSPPGEQSSYEQY
j_call: TRBJ2-7
v_call: TRBV5-4

cdr3_aa: ASSSAGRGVQPQH
j_call: TRBJ1-5
v_call: TRBV28

cdr3_aa: ASSLAGTSGLSSSYEQY
j_call: TRBJ2-7
v_call: TRBV18

cdr3_aa: AGIAGTFGETQY
j_call: TRBJ2-5
v_call: TRBV7-8

cdr3_aa: ASSIDVAKNIQY
j_call: TRBJ2-4
v_call: TRBV19

cdr3_aa: ASSYSSVSNQPQH
j_call: TRBJ1-5
v_call: TRBV6-5

cdr3_aa: ASSLNLDTEAF
j_call: TRBJ1-1
v_call: TRBV5-1

cdr3_aa: ASGVGGLHYGYT
j_call: TRBJ1-2
v_call: TRBV12-5

cdr3_aa: ASSPGTGLNTEAF
j_call: TRBJ1-1
v_call: TRBV18

cdr3_aa: AWSLAVEQY
j_call: TRBJ2-7
v_call: TRBV30

cdr3_aa: AWSRGGLQGDEQY
j_call: TRBJ2-7
v_call: TRBV30